This T cell receptor beta chain was documented in a study of shared clonotypes between healthy human individuals. The data were produced by immunoSEQ multiplex PCR, yet TCRdb's version contains in-frame clones alone and is incomplete. The table includes 980,000 or so clones, 60% to 85% detected once. In this sample, this clone turned up a few times. Antigen specificity is unknown. Findings of the study overall: A small donor pool kept down the genetic and exposure-history diversity that was represented.

The TCR was taken from a man aged 18 to 30 in good health. Sequencing input: memory CD4+ T cells sorted from blood. The subset denotes: CD45RA-negative fraction.

The chain's CDR3 is CASSLKAGGTEAFF. The CDR3 DNA sequence: TGTGCCAGCAGCTTAAAAGCAGGGGGCACTGAAGCTTTCTTT. This chain uses TRBV11-2 with TRBJ1-1, with 7 bases fitting TRBD1. Looked up from germline, CDR1 is SGHAT and CDR2 is FQNNGV. The CDR3 length is 14 residues. The V gene end was trimmed by 2 bases and the J gene end by 4 bases; junction bases not matched to a gene: 4.